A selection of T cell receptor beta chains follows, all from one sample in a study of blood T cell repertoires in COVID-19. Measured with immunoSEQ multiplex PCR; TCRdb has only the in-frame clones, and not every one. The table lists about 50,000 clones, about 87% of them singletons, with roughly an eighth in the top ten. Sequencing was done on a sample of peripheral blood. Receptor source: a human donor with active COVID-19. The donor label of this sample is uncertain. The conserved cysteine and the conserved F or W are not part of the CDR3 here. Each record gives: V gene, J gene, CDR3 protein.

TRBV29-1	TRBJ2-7	SVTTSGYEQY
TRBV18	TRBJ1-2	ASSRNTGQGVNGDYGYT
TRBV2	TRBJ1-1	ASQGQGLTEAF
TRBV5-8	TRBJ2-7	ASRRRTGSYEQY
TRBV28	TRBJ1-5	ASSLLGVGQPQH
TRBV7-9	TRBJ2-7	ASSVGLQPYEQY
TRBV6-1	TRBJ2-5	ASSEAVQETQY
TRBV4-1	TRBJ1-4	ASSQGPGQGGNEKLF
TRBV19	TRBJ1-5	ASSIQGFSNQPQH
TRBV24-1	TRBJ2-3	ATSDATSGSLDTQY
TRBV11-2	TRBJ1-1	ASSIWGLKSMNTEAF
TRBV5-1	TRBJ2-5	ASSFSTGEETQY
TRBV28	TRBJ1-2	ASTLYRGGGYT
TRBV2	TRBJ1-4	ASNTQGYANEKLF
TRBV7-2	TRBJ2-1	ASSPSLGRTNEQF
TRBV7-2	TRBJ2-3	ASSTGTSGARTQY
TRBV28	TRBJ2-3	ASSFPVYGGTQY
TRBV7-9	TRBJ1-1	ASSLGRDRKKNTEAF
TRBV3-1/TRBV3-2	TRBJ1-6	ASSPSLNSPLH
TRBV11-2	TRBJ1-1	ASSLDSMTEAF
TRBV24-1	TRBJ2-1	ATSETGLVSNEQF
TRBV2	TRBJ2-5	ASSDFRTSGAQETQY